This T cell receptor beta chain derives from a study of PD-1 blockade in classical Hodgkin lymphoma (dated by TCRdb to 2020 to 2022). Regarding the complete study: Nivolumab dosing was 3 mg/kg intravenously every 2 weeks, continuing until either disease progression or unacceptable toxicity. To define a peripheral blood immune signature of response to PD-1 blockade in classical Hodgkin lymphoma, the study combined TCR beta sequencing with CyTOF. General conclusions and limits of the study: Newly diagnosed patients were reported to have lower baseline TCR diversity than healthy donors, and relapsed/refractory patients were reported to have lower baseline TCR diversity still. A significant rise by C4D1 was seen in CD4+ but not CD8+ TCR diversity (p=0.0027 vs p=0.16), with the rise being most apparent in complete responders (p=0.02). Trial patients achieving complete response had baseline diversity similar to newly diagnosed patients, whereas partial responders and progressors had significantly lower diversity. Lower diversity was observed in patients in whom nivolumab was started less than 1 year after ASCT, and these patients were excluded from later analyses so that confounding by immune reconstitution would be avoided. The study was limited to a single clinical trial cohort, and causes of repertoire differences, possibly disease activity or prior therapy, remained undefined.

Concerning this clone: The clone's antigen remains unknown. Within one base of it there is no much larger clone, and no base qualities were kept.

Genomic DNA was isolated using the Qiagen DNeasy kit from unsorted PBMCs as well as from negatively selected CD4+ and CD8+ fractions. TCR beta CDR3 regions were subjected to amplification by immunoSEQ multiplex PCR with primers that anneal to V and J segments. Amplification bias was minimized using a synthetic immune receptor repertoire, and residual bias was removed computationally after sequencing. As for how the authors treated the data: Repertoire diversity was quantified as the Shannon entropy index using custom Python scripts. Unsorted, CD4+ and CD8+ repertoires were analyzed separately, except in combined analyses where CD4+ and CD8+ sequences were merged in silico. Clonal expansion was defined as at least a 2-fold frequency increase after treatment relative to C1D1, with a pseudocount of 0.5 for undetected baseline clones. Singleton clones were defined as clones with 0 or 1 copy at C1D1, and non-singleton clones were defined as clones with 2 or more copies. Clones expanded in unsorted samples were assigned a CD4+, CD8+ or unknown annotation through matching of protein sequences in sorted samples from the same patient. Diversity changes from C1D1 to C4D1 were tested in paired samples using Wilcoxon tests. Sourced from immuneACCESS, this table was stored by TCRdb with only in-frame sequences that have V and J called. A share of the clones is absent; for the studies checked, an unresolved V gene accounts for under half, and the remainder has no known explanation. The V and J calls and the clone size are those of that table, but D and trimming were determined from the DNA. Across this sample there are about 29,000 clones, with approximately 85% seen only once. More than 2% of the sample is in the top ten clones.

The time point label corresponds to: cycle 1 day 1 (C1D1), immediately before nivolumab initiation. Every trial patient had relapsed following autologous stem cell transplantation, and prior brentuximab vedotin exposure was what differed among cohorts A, B and C. A Miltenyi CD4+ T cell isolation kit was used for magnetic negative selection to purify CD4+ T cells from thawed PBMCs. The trial cohort comprised approximately 55 patients with relapsed/refractory classical Hodgkin lymphoma whose best overall responses were complete response, partial response or progressive disease. In the multi-cohort phase II CheckMate 205 trial, trial patients received single-agent nivolumab. Best overall response was determined by an independent review committee according to the 2007 International Working Group response criteria. Trial PBMCs were obtained immediately prior to nivolumab initiation (C1D1) and on therapy at cycle 2 day 1 and cycle 4 day 1. Peripheral blood was collected in 8 mL Vacutainer Cell Preparation Tubes, from which PBMCs were isolated by centrifugation and then cryopreserved. Purified CD4+ and CD8+ fractions were prepared only for cases with an additional available PBMC sample. Magnetically labelled cells were removed on LS columns in a quadroMACS separator, and the flow-through was retained as the purified fraction.

Its CDR3 holds 12 amino acids, cysteine through phenylalanine. Only the CDR3 DNA stays, 36 bases, in frame from base 1. From a lookup of the germline V gene, CDR1 and CDR2 are KGHSH and LQKENI. V is shortened by 6 bases, J by 1 base, and the region joining them spans 6 bases. The TCR sequence derives from a human donor with classical Hodgkin lymphoma. The rearrangement joined TRBV18 to TRBJ2-5; the D match is possibly TRBD1 or TRBD2, with 5 bases aligned in each. Sequenced material: CD4+ T cells from blood, taken at baseline. The bases read TGTGCCAGCTCTGGGGGCCAAGAGACCCAGTACTTC. This translates into CASSGGQETQYF.